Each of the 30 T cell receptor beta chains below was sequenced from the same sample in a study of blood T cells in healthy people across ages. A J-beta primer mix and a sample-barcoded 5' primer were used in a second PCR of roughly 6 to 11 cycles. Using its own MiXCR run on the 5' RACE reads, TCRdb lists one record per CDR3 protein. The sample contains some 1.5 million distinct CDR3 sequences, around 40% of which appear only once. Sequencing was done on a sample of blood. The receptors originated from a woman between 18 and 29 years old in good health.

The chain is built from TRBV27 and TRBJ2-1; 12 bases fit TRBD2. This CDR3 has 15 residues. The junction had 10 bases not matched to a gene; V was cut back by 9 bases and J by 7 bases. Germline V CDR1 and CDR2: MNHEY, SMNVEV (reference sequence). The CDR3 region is CASRGGLAGFNEQFF. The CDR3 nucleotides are TGTGCCAGTCGAGGGGGACTAGCGGGTTTTAATGAGCAGTTCTTC.

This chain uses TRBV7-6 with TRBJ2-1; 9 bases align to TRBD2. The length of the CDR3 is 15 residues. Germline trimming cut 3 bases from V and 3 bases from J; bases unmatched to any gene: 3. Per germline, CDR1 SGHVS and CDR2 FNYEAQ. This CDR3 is CASSLSGRFYNEQFF. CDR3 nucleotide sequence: TGTGCCAGCAGCTTGAGCGGGAGGTTCTACAATGAGCAGTTCTTC.

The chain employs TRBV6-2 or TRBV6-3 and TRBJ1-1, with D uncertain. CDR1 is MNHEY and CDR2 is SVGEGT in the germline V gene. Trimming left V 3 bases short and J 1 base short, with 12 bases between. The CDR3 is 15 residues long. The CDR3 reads CASSYLNAANTEAFF. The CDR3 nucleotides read TGTGCCAGCAGTTATCTAAACGCCGCGAACACTGAAGCTTTCTTT.

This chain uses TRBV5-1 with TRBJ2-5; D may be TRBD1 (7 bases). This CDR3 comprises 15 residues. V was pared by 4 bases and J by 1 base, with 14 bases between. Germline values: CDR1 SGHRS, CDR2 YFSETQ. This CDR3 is CASSPGTAGQETQYF. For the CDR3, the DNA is TGCGCCAGCAGCCCTGGGACAGCGGGCCAAGAGACCCAGTACTTC.

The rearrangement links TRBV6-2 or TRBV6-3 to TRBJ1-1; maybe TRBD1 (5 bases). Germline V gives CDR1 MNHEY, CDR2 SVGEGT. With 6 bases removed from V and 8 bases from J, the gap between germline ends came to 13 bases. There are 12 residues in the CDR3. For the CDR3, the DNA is TGTGCCAGCAGGCAAACAGGAGTAGAAGCTTTCTTT. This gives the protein CASRQTGVEAFF.

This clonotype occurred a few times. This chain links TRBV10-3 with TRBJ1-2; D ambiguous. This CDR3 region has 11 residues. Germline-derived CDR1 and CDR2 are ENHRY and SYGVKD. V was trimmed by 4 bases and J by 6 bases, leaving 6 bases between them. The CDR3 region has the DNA TGTGCCATCAGTGGAAGGAATGGCTACACCTTC. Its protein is CAISGRNGYTF.

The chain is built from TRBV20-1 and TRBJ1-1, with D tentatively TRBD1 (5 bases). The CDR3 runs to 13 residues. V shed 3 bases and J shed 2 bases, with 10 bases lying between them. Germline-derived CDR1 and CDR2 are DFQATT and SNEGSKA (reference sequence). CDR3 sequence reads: CSARGGYNTEAFF. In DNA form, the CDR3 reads TGCAGTGCTAGGGGGGGGTATAACACTGAAGCTTTCTTT.

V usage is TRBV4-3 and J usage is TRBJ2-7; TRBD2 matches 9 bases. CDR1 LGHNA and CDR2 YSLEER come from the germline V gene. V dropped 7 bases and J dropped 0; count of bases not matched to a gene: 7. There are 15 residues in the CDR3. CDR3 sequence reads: CASTHGTSISYEQYF. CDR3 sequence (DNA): TGCGCCAGCACCCATGGGACTAGCATCTCCTACGAGCAGTACTTC.

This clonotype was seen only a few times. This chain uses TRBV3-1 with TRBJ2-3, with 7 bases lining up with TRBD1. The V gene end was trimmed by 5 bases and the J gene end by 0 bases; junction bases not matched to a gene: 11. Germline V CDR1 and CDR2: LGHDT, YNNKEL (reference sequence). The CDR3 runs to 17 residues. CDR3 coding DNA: TGTGCCAGCAGCTTGGGACAGCTGGATACTAGCACAGATACGCAGTATTTT. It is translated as CASSLGQLDTSTDTQYF.

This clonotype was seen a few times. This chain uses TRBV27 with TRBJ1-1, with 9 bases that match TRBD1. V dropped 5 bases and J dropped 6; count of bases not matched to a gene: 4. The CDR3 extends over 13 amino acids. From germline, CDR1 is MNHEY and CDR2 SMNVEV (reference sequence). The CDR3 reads CASSPDRGAEAFF. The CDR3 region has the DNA TGTGCCAGCAGTCCGGACAGGGGAGCTGAAGCTTTCTTT.

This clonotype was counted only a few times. The CDR3 spells CSARPRLGVEQFF. The CDR3, as DNA: TGCAGTGCTAGACCCCGTCTGGGGGTTGAGCAGTTCTTC. V gene TRBV20-1 combines with J gene TRBJ2-1; D might be TRBD1 or TRBD2, each matching 5 bases. Trimming left V 2 bases short and J 9 bases short, with 14 bases between. The germline V gene has CDR1 DFQATT and CDR2 SNEGSKA (reference sequence). CDR3 length: 13 residues.

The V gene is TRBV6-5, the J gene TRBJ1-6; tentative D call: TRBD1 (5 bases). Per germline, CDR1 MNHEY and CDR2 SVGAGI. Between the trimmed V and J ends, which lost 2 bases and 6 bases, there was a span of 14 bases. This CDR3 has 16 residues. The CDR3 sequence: CASSYNSRAGNSPLHF. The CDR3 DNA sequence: TGTGCCAGCAGTTACAATAGCAGGGCTGGTAATTCACCCCTCCACTTT.

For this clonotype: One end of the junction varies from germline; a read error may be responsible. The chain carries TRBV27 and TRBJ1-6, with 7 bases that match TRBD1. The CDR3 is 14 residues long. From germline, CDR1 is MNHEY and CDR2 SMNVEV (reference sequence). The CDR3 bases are TGTGCCAGCAGAAATCTAGACAGGGATTCGCCCCTCCACTTT. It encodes CASRNLDRDSPLHF.

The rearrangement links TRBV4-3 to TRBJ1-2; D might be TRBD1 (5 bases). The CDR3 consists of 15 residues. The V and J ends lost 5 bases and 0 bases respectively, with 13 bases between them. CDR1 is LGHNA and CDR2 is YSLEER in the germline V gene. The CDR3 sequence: CASSSGAGTNYGYTF. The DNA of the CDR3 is TGCGCCAGCAGCTCCGGGGCAGGTACTAACTATGGCTACACCTTC.

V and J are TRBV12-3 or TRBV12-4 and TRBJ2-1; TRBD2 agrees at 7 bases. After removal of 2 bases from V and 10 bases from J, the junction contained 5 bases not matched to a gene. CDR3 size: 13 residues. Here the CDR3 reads CASSLTSLAEQFF. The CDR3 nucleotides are TGTGCCAGCAGTTTAACTTCACTAGCGGAGCAGTTCTTC.

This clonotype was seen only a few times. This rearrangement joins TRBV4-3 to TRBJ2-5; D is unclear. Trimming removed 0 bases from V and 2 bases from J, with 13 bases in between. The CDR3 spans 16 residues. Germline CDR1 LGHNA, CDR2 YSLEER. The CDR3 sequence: CASSQDLYFGQETQYF. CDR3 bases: TGCGCCAGCAGCCAAGATCTGTACTTCGGTCAAGAGACCCAGTACTTC.

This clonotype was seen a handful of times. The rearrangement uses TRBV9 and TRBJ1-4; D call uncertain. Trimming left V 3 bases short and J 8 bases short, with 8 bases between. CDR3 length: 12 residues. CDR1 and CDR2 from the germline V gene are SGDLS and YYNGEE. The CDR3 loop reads CASSGLEEKLFF. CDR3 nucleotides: TGTGCCAGCAGCGGATTGGAGGAAAAACTGTTTTTT.

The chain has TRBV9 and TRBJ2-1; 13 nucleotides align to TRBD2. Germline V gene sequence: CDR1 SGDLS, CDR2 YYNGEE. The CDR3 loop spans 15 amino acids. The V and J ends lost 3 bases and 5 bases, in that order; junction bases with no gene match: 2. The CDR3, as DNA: TGTGCCAGCAGCGGGGGACTAGCGGGAAACAATGAGCAGTTCTTC. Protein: CASSGGLAGNNEQFF.

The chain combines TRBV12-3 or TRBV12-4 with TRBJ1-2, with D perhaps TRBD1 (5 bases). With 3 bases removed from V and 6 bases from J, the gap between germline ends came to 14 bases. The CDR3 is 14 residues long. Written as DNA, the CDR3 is TGTGCCAGCAGTTTTCGTGGGGCTCGGGATGGCTACACCTTC. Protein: CASSFRGARDGYTF.

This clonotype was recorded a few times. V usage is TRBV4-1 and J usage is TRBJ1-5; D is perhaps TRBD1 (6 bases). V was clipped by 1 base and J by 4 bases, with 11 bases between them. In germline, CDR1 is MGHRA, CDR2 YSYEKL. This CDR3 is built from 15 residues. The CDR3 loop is CASSQAGTLNQPQHF. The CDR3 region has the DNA TGCGCCAGCAGCCAAGCCGGGACATTAAATCAGCCCCAGCATTTT.

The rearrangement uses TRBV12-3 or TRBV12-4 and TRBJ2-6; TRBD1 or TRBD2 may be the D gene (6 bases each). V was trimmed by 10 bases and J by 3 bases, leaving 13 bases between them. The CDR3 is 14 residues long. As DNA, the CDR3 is TGTGCCACCTCCGGGGGCGGTGGGGCCAACGTCCTGACTTTC. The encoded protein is CATSGGGGANVLTF.

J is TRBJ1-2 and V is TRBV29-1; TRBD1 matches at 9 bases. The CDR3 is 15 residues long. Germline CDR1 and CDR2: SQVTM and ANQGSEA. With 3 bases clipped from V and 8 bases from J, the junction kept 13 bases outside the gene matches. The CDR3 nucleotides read TGCAGCGTTGAGCCCTCAACAGGGGGCTTGAGCGGCTACACCTTC. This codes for CSVEPSTGGLSGYTF.

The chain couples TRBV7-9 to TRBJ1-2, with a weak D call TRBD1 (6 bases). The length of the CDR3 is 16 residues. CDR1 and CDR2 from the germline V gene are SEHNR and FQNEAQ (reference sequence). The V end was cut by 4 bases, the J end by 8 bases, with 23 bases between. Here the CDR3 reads CASSSSSLQGKVGYTF. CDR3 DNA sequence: TGTGCCAGCAGCTCATCAAGCCTGCAGGGGAAGGTGGGCTACACCTTC.

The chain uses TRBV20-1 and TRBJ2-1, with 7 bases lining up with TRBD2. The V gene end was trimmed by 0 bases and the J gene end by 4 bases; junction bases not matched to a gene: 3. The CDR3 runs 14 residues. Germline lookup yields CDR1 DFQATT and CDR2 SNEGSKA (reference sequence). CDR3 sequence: CSARESGIYNEQFF. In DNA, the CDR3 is TGCAGTGCTAGAGAAAGCGGGATTTACAATGAGCAGTTCTTC.

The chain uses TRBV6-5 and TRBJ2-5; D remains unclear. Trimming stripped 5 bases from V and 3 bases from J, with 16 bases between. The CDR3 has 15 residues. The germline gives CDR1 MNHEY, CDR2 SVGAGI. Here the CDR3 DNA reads TGTGCCAGCAGTACCAGTCCGGGCCTGAAAGAGACCCAGTACTTC. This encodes CASSTSPGLKETQYF.

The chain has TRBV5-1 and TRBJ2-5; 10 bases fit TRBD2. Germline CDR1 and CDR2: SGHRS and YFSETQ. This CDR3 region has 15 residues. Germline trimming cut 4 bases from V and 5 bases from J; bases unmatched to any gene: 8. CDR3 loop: CASSPLAGVGETQYF. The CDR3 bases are TGCGCCAGCAGCCCCCTAGCGGGAGTTGGTGAGACCCAGTACTTC.

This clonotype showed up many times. CDR3 protein: CSAKYNEQFF. The CDR3 nucleotides are TGCAGTGCTAAATACAATGAGCAGTTCTTC. The chain is built from TRBV20-1 and TRBJ2-1; D ambiguous. This CDR3 is 10 amino acids long. Germline values: CDR1 DFQATT, CDR2 SNEGSKA (reference sequence). V lost 4 bases to trimming and J lost 4 bases, with 2 bases between them.

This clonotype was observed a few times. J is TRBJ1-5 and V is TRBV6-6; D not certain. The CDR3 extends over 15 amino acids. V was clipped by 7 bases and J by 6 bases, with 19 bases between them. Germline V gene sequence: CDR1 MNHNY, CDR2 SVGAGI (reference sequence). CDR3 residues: CASNKDAATSQPQHF. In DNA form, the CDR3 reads TGTGCCAGCAATAAGGACGCAGCCACGAGTCAGCCCCAGCATTTT.

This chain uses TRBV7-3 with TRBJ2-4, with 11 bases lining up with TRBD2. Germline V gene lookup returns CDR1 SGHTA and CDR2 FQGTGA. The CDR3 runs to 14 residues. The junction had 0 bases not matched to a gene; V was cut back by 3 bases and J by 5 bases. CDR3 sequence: CASSLGLAENIQYF. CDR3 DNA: TGTGCCAGCAGCTTGGGACTAGCGGAAAACATTCAGTACTTC. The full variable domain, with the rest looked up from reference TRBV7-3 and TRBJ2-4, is GAGVSQTPSNKVTEKGKYVELRCDPISGHTALYWYRQSLGQGPEFLIYFQGTGAADDSGLPNDRFFAVRPEGSVSTLKIQRTERGDSAVYLCASSLGLAENIQYFGAGTRLSVL.

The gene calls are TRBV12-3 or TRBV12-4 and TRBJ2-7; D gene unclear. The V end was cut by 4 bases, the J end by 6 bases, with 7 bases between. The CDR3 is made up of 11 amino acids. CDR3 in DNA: TGTGCCAGCAGTTCTTATCTCGAGCAGTACTTC. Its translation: CASSSYLEQYF.